Sequencing of this T cell receptor beta chain was carried out in a study of blood T cell repertoires in COVID-19. Profiled with immunoSEQ multiplex PCR; TCRdb holds only in-frame clones, not every one. The sample holds approximately 200,000 clones, roughly 81% seen once. Deletions cut 6 bases from V and 6 bases from J, with 12 bases between. Per germline, CDR1 KGHSH and CDR2 LQKENI. This CDR3 has 12 amino acids. The origin of this receptor is a woman older than 75 with COVID-19, enrolled during active disease. The chain joins TRBV18 to TRBJ2-7; no clear D. Material for sequencing was peripheral blood. This CDR3 reads CASSQQPGEQYF. The CDR3 DNA sequence: TGTGCCAGCTCTCAACAACCGGGCGAGCAGTACTTC.